Each of the 14 T cell receptor beta chains below was sequenced from the same sample in a study of regulatory T cells in long-lasting Graves disease. For TCR beta, libraries came from iRepertoire HTBI primers and Arm-PCR of CDR3 regions. One entry per CDR3 protein, called by TCRdb with MiXCR from the multiplex PCR reads. Found here are about 540,000 distinct CDR3 sequences, about 13% of them singletons; the top ten hold roughly a tenth. Stated time point: newly diagnosed GD, antithyroid drugs for less than 3 months. From PBMCs, RNA was extracted and then used to make the TCR library. These data were likewise used in another study, on T cells in Graves' hyperthyroidism and ophthalmopathy.

Source: peripheral blood mononuclear cells (PBMCs), taken at new diagnosis, from a patient treated with antithyroid drugs. Source of these receptors: a man younger than 40 with Graves disease.

This clonotype was found many times. CDR3 in amino acids: CASEGEGGRIDEQFF. Here the CDR3 DNA reads TGTGCCAGCGAGGGAGAGGGCGGGAGGATCGATGAGCAGTTCTTC. This sequence joins TRBV7-8 and TRBJ2-1; 8 nucleotides align to TRBD2. Germline V gene lookup returns CDR1 SGHVS and CDR2 FQNEAQ. The CDR3 contains 15 residues. The V segment lost 8 bases and the J segment 8 bases; nucleotides outside the gene matches: 14.

This clonotype was seen only a few times. The CDR3: CSVERLTSNEQFF. The DNA for the CDR3 is TGCAGCGTCGAAAGGCTGACTAGCAATGAGCAGTTCTTC. The chain recombines TRBV29-1 with TRBJ2-1; a possible D gene is TRBD2 (6 bases). There are 13 residues in the CDR3. With 6 bases removed from V and 6 bases from J, the gap between germline ends came to 15 bases. CDR1 SQVTM and CDR2 ANQGSEA come from the germline V gene.

This clonotype was found many times. This chain uses TRBV18 with TRBJ1-1; 7 bases agree with TRBD1. Germline assignment: CDR1 KGHSH and CDR2 LQKENI. The trim removed 3 bases at V and 11 bases at J, leaving 6 bases unmatched. CDR3 size: 12 residues. CDR3 loop: CASSPDRDGAFF. CDR3 bases: TGTGCCAGCTCACCTGACAGGGACGGGGCTTTCTTT.

This clonotype occurred a few times. This sequence joins TRBV10-3 and TRBJ2-3; the D is unclear. The germline gives CDR1 ENHRY, CDR2 SYGVKD. The CDR3 has 13 amino acids. V was clipped by 4 bases and J by 2 bases, with 7 bases between them. CDR3 loop: CAISVQLTDTQYF. DNA of the CDR3: TGTGCCATCAGTGTGCAGCTCACAGATACGCAGTATTTT.

CDR3 in amino acids: CASAGEAYGYTF. The CDR3 coding sequence is TGTGCCAGTGCAGGGGAAGCGTATGGCTACACCTTC. The chain recombines TRBV19 with TRBJ1-2; the D gene is possibly TRBD1 (6 bases). The CDR3 totals 12 residues. V lost 8 bases and J 5 bases, leaving 12 bases between the germline ends. Per the germline V gene, CDR1 is LNHDA and CDR2 is SQIVND (reference sequence).

This clonotype was recorded many times. This rearrangement joins TRBV9 to TRBJ2-7, with TRBD1 matching over 9 bases. Germline values: CDR1 SGDLS, CDR2 YYNGEE. Trimming removed 0 bases from V and 3 bases from J; junction bases left unmatched: 4. The CDR3 consists of 15 residues. The CDR3 spells CASSVGHRGLYEQYF. CDR3 DNA: TGTGCCAGCAGCGTAGGGCACAGGGGGCTCTACGAGCAGTACTTC.

This clonotype was counted many times. V is TRBV7-9 and J is TRBJ2-1; D gene unclear. CDR3 size: 10 residues. V shed 11 bases and J shed 7 bases, with 9 bases lying between them. Germline CDR1 and CDR2: SEHNR and FQNEAQ (reference sequence). The CDR3 protein is CALGGNEQFF. The CDR3 region has the DNA TGTGCCCTAGGCGGTAATGAGCAGTTCTTC. Looking up the rest from reference TRBV7-9 and TRBJ2-1 gives the full variable domain: DTGVSQNPRHKITKRGQNVTFRCDPISEHNRLYWYRQTLGQGPEFLTYFQNEAQLEKSRLLSDRFSAERPKGSFSTLEIQRTEQGDSAMYLCALGGNEQFFGPGTRLTVL.

This clonotype was detected many times. The chain links TRBV28 to TRBJ2-2, with TRBD2 matching over 7 bases. The CDR3 is 14 residues long. CDR1 MDHEN and CDR2 SYDVKM come from the germline V gene. Trimming at V came to 6 bases and at J to 2 bases, leaving 3 bases not matched to a gene. The CDR3 region is CASSRDYNTGELFF. Written as DNA, the CDR3 is TGTGCCAGCAGCCGGGACTATAACACCGGGGAGCTGTTTTTT.

A few counts support this clonotype. CDR3 nucleotide sequence: TGCGCCAGCAGCCCGAATAATGAGGATGAGCAGTTCTTC. This translates into CASSPNNEDEQFF. The chain employs TRBV5-1 and TRBJ2-1; D unresolved. The CDR3 has 13 amino acids. Germline CDR1 is SGHRS and CDR2 is YFSETQ. The ends were cut back, 4 bases at V and 8 bases at J, with 13 bases in the middle.

The V gene is TRBV12-3 or TRBV12-4, the J gene TRBJ2-5; perhaps TRBD2 as D (7 bases). V was shortened by 5 bases and J by 4 bases, with 20 bases between the two germline ends. The CDR3 has 16 residues. The CDR3 DNA is TGTGCCAGCAGTCGGGGGGCAGTTTCCTGGGCAGAGACCCAGTACTTC. Amino acid sequence: CASSRGAVSWAETQYF.

This clonotype was detected ten times or more. The chain couples TRBV10-3 to TRBJ1-3; maybe TRBD1 (5 bases). CDR3 length equals 17 residues. The germline V gene has CDR1 ENHRY and CDR2 SYGVKD. Trimming left V 1 base short and J 0 bases short, with 13 bases between. CDR3 region: CAISELGAAFSGNTIYF. The CDR3 DNA reads as TGTGCCATCAGTGAGTTAGGGGCAGCCTTCTCTGGAAACACCATATATTTT.

At least ten counts were recorded for this clonotype. This chain links TRBV28 with TRBJ2-7, with D possibly TRBD2 on 6 matching bases. CDR1 is MDHEN and CDR2 is SYDVKM in the germline V gene. This CDR3 spans 14 amino acids. Trimming left V 4 bases short and J 7 bases short, with 17 bases between. CDR3 sequence: CASSSGTGAGEQYF. The CDR3 DNA reads as TGTGCCAGCAGTTCCGGGACTGGAGCGGGTGAGCAGTACTTC.

V is TRBV7-9 and J is TRBJ1-2, with D uncertain. Germline CDR1 SEHNR, CDR2 FQNEAQ (reference sequence). This CDR3 is built from 14 residues. The V end lost 6 bases, the J end lost 4 bases, and 15 bases lay between the germline ends. CDR3 nucleotides: TGTGCCAGCAGTTCCGGTTGGGATAGCTATGGCTACACCTTC. Amino acid sequence: CASSSGWDSYGYTF. The full variable domain, completed using reference TRBV7-9 and TRBJ1-2, is DTGVSQNPRHKITKRGQNVTFRCDPISEHNRLYWYRQTLGQGPEFLTYFQNEAQLEKSRLLSDRFSAERPKGSFSTLEIQRTEQGDSAMYLCASSSGWDSYGYTFGSGTRLTVV.

This clonotype has just a few counts. The chain has TRBV20-1 and TRBJ1-5, with D maybe TRBD1 (6 bases). Germline lookup yields CDR1 DFQATT and CDR2 SNEGSKA (reference sequence). Trimming took 7 bases from V and 6 from J, leaving 13 bases between them. This CDR3 spans 12 amino acids. CDR3 in amino acids: CSVWRGGQPQHF. DNA of the CDR3: TGCAGTGTTTGGAGGGGGGGTCAGCCCCAGCATTTT.